This is a list of T cell receptor beta chains from one sample in a study of T cells expressing NK-cell markers. TCRdb reprocessed the 5' RACE reads and keeps a single row for each CDR3 protein, giving no DNA. The sample includes roughly 150,000 distinct CDR3 sequences. The specimen sequenced was blood T cells: a sorted CD56 or NKG2C T cell subset, CD4+ or CD8+ T cells, or bulk PBMC T cells (not recorded which). The receptors here all came from a woman aged 18 to 75 in good health. Each CDR3 is given with its conserved first and last residue.

CDR3	V	J
CATSRDRRSSYEQYF	TRBV15	TRBJ2-7
CSARLVRMGEQYF	TRBV20-1	TRBJ2-7
CASSTRGANNSPLHF	TRBV6-1	TRBJ1-6
CASSVGGGGGPGELFF	TRBV9	TRBJ2-2
CASSPSSDQPQHF	TRBV5-1	TRBJ1-5
CASSYSGVYIYNEQFF	TRBV6-5	TRBJ2-1
CASSPSGGVRETQYF	TRBV18	TRBJ2-5
CASSPGTSAGYTF	TRBV7-2	TRBJ1-2
CASSSRRGGNEQFF	TRBV12-3/TRBV12-4	TRBJ2-1
CASSYRSSGRHLSYEQYF	TRBV6-5	TRBJ2-7
CASRRGPPTGELFF	TRBV28	TRBJ2-2
CSAGLAGVETQYF	TRBV20-1	TRBJ2-5
CASSFNRMNTGELFF	TRBV5-1	TRBJ2-2
CASSQGRTNTEAFF	TRBV6-1	TRBJ1-1
CASSPATNEKLFF	TRBV18	TRBJ1-4
CASSSKMEDPGVF	TRBV9	TRBJ2-1
CASSLSGGIHTGELFF	TRBV18	TRBJ2-2
CSAADSTSGTNTGELFF	TRBV20-1	TRBJ2-2
CASSGPGTASGNTIYF	TRBV6-2/TRBV6-3	TRBJ1-3
CASSPEGLHNEQFF	TRBV28	TRBJ2-1
CASSLVPGNGEQYF	TRBV5-1	TRBJ2-7
CASSPPGTEAFF	TRBV7-2	TRBJ1-1
CSARDFAGSEPQHF	TRBV20-1	TRBJ1-5
CASTLTGTINTEAFF	TRBV6-1	TRBJ1-1
CASSLTGFNEKLFF	TRBV12-3/TRBV12-4	TRBJ1-4
CASSLTLEKLFF	TRBV5-5	TRBJ1-4
CASSPSDREDTDTQYF	TRBV3-1	TRBJ2-3
CASRLAGTYEQYF	TRBV27	TRBJ2-7
CATEVGYQETQYF	TRBV10-3	TRBJ2-5
CSASPLPSGAMLYEQYF	TRBV20-1	TRBJ2-7
CASTINREVEQYF	TRBV28	TRBJ2-7
CSLSPSRIYNEQFF	TRBV29-1	TRBJ2-1
CASSQDPVGNQPQHF	TRBV4-1	TRBJ1-5
CSVDVGRGEAFF	TRBV29-1	TRBJ1-1
CASSLVTDSPLHF	TRBV7-9	TRBJ1-6
CASSLVASGRFYNEQFF	TRBV5-1	TRBJ2-1
CASSRDSSYEQYF	TRBV4-1	TRBJ2-7
CSARPRTGLFQPQHF	TRBV20-1	TRBJ1-5
CASSQPGFYEQYF	TRBV7-2	TRBJ2-7
CASSKTQGSTGELFF	TRBV4-2	TRBJ2-2
CASSPTGPREKLFF	TRBV12-3/TRBV12-4	TRBJ1-4
CSVVTRTGLNTEAFF	TRBV29-1	TRBJ1-1
CASSQEGVGYNEQFF	TRBV4-1	TRBJ2-1
CASKPGSGSYNEQFF	TRBV27	TRBJ2-1
CASSPGTPYYEQYF	TRBV5-1	TRBJ2-7
CASSRDSVNTEAFF	TRBV5-1	TRBJ1-1
CASSQEAAGGGNTQYF	TRBV3-1	TRBJ2-3
CASTKWSSTEAFF	TRBV12-3/TRBV12-4	TRBJ1-1
CASSPQSGLISYNEQFF	TRBV18	TRBJ2-1
CASSQDPGSNQPQHF	TRBV3-1	TRBJ1-5
CASSERGVPNSYNEQFF	TRBV6-1	TRBJ2-1
CASSLFSSGGAYEQYF	TRBV7-2	TRBJ2-7
CASSPPKGSGNTIYF	TRBV18	TRBJ1-3
CASSPHRDNSGNTIYF	TRBV5-1	TRBJ1-3
CASSAGTTNEQFF	TRBV7-3	TRBJ2-1